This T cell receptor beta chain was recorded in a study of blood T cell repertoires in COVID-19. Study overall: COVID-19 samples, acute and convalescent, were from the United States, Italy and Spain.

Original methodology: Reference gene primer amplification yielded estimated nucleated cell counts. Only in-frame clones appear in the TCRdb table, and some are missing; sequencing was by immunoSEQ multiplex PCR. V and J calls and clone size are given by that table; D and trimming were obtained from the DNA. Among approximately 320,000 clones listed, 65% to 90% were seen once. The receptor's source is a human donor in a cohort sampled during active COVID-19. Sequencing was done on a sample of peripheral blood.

The DNA of the CDR3 is TGTGCCAGCAGCTTAGACCTAGCGGGGGGACAGACCCAGTACTTC. Encoded protein: CASSLDLAGGQTQYF. The J gene is TRBJ2-5, the V gene TRBV7-8; 11 bases are a match to TRBD2. The CDR3 has 15 residues. The V gene end was trimmed by 1 base and the J gene end by 6 bases; junction bases not matched to a gene: 4. CDR1 is SGHVS and CDR2 is FQNEAQ in the germline V gene.